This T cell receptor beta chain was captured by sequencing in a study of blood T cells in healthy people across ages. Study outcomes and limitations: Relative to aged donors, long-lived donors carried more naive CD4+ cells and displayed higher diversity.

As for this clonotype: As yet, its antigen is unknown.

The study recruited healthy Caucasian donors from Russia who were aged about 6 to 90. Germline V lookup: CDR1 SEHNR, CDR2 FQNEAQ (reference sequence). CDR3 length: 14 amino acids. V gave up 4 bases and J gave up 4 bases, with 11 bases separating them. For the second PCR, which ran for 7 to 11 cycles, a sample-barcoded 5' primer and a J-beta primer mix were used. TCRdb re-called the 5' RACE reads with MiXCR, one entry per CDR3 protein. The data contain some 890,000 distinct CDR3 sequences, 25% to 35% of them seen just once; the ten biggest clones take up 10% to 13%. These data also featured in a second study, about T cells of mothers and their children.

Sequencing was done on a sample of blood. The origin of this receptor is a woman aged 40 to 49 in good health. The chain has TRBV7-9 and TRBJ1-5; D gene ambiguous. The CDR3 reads CASSSEGGNQPQHF. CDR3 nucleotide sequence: TGTGCCAGCAGCTCGGAGGGAGGGAATCAGCCCCAGCATTTT.